A single sample is the source of the 28 T cell receptor beta chains below, sequenced in a study of T-cell memory formation after mild COVID-19. TCRdb re-derived calls from the 5' RACE reads in MiXCR, one entry per CDR3 protein. The data show approximately 300,000 distinct CDR3 sequences, around a sixth seen once. Sequenced sample: PBMCs or a T cell subset sorted from them (not recorded which). The receptors derive from a man aged 18 to 29 who had mild COVID-19 (a few samples of this study predate the infection). Cell type and time point are not known.

This chain joins TRBV19 and TRBJ2-1; D possibly corresponds to TRBD2 (6 bases). This CDR3 contains 14 residues. Between the trimmed V and J ends, which lost 8 bases and 5 bases, there was a span of 16 bases. CDR1 is LNHDA and CDR2 is SQIVND in the germline V gene (reference sequence). The CDR3 DNA reads as TGTGCCAGTCGGATCCGGGGACTGAACAATGAGCAGTTCTTC. As protein: CASRIRGLNNEQFF. Combining the CDR3 with reference TRBV19 and TRBJ2-1 gives the whole variable domain DGGITQSPKYLFRKEGQNVTLSCEQNLNHDAMYWYRQDPGQGLRLIYYSQIVNDFQKGDIAEGYSVSREKKESFPLTVTSAQKNPTAFYLCASRIRGLNNEQFFGPGTRLTVL.

The rearrangement links TRBV2 to TRBJ1-5; unclear D gene. The CDR3 is 14 amino acids. Deletions cut 4 bases from V and 4 bases from J, with 11 bases between. From germline, CDR1 is SNHLY and CDR2 FYNNEI. Here the CDR3 DNA reads TGTGCCAGCAGTGCCTCAACAGATAATCAGCCCCAGCATTTT. As protein: CASSASTDNQPQHF.

The V call is TRBV9, the J call TRBJ2-3; D unresolved. The V gene lost 0 bases and the J gene lost 6 bases, with 11 bases spanning the gap. The CDR3 runs 14 residues. From germline, CDR1 is SGDLS and CDR2 YYNGEE. This chain's CDR3 is CASSVGVDQDTQYF. The CDR3 bases are TGTGCCAGCAGCGTAGGTGTTGACCAGGATACGCAGTATTTT.

The gene calls are TRBV29-1 and TRBJ2-2; either TRBD1 or TRBD2 may fit D (5 bases each). CDR1 is SQVTM and CDR2 is ANQGSEA in the germline V gene. The CDR3 sequence is 12 residues long. The V end lost 7 bases, the J end lost 4 bases, and 10 bases lay between the germline ends. CDR3 sequence: CSAGTLTGELFF. The CDR3 nucleotides read TGCAGCGCCGGGACGCTCACCGGGGAGCTGTTTTTT.

A few counts support this clonotype. This chain links TRBV29-1 with TRBJ2-7; D perhaps matches TRBD1 (9 bases). Germline V CDR1 and CDR2: SQVTM, ANQGSEA. CDR3 length equals 14 residues. Trimming left V 6 bases short and J 4 bases short, with 19 bases between. The CDR3 loop reads CSVLGGDRVYEQYF. As DNA, the CDR3 is TGCAGCGTCCTCGGGGGGGACAGGGTGTACGAGCAGTACTTC.

This clonotype came up a few times. The gene calls are TRBV11-2 and TRBJ2-3, with 9 bases fitting TRBD1. Germline trimming cut 3 bases from V and 2 bases from J; bases unmatched to any gene: 3. This CDR3 has 15 residues. CDR1 is SGHAT, CDR2 FQNNGV, per germline. The CDR3 DNA sequence: TGTGCCAGCAGCTTGGGACAGGGTAACACAGATACGCAGTATTTT. The encoded protein is CASSLGQGNTDTQYF. The full variable domain, completed using reference TRBV11-2 and TRBJ2-3, is EAGVAQSPRYKIIEKRQSVAFWCNPISGHATLYWYQQILGQGPKLLIQFQNNGVVDDSQLPKDRFSAERLKGVDSTLKIQPAKLEDSAVYLCASSLGQGNTDTQYFGPGTRLTVL.

The V gene is TRBV18, the J gene TRBJ1-1; unclear D gene. The CDR3 has 13 residues. V lost 3 bases and J 4 bases, leaving 9 bases between the germline ends. The germline V gene encodes CDR1 KGHSH and CDR2 LQKENI. The CDR3 region is CASSPAERTEAFF. CDR3 DNA: TGTGCCAGCTCACCGGCGGAACGCACTGAAGCTTTCTTT.

This chain joins TRBV29-1 and TRBJ2-5; 8 positions match TRBD1. Germline CDR1 and CDR2: SQVTM and ANQGSEA. J lost 4 bases, V lost 5 bases, and 12 bases had no gene match. The CDR3 runs 15 residues. The CDR3 protein is CSVSNWDRRGETQYF. CDR3 nucleotides: TGCAGCGTTAGTAACTGGGACAGGAGGGGAGAGACCCAGTACTTC.

CDR3 DNA sequence: TGTGCCACCAGTGATTTTGGGCAGGGGGATGAGCAGTTCTTC. Its protein is CATSDFGQGDEQFF. The chain combines TRBV24-1 with TRBJ2-1; 7 nucleotides agree with TRBD1. In germline, CDR1 is KGHDR, CDR2 SFDVKD. V dropped 1 base and J dropped 8; count of bases not matched to a gene: 4. The CDR3 extends over 14 amino acids.

The rearrangement links TRBV4-2 to TRBJ2-3; no clear D. Deletions cut 1 base from V and 7 bases from J, with 6 bases between. Germline CDR1 and CDR2: LGHNA and YNFKEQ. The CDR3 sequence is 12 residues long. This CDR3 is CASSQGDNTQYF. The CDR3 nucleotides read TGTGCCAGCAGCCAAGGCGATAATACGCAGTATTTT.

The genes are TRBV5-1 and TRBJ1-1; D possibly corresponds to TRBD1 (5 bases). There are 15 residues in the CDR3. The V gene's germline CDR1 is SGHRS and CDR2 YFSETQ. Trimming took off 3 bases at V and 3 bases at J, with 15 bases between the two ends. CDR3 loop: CASSWGGLRDTEAFF. In nucleotides, the CDR3 is TGCGCCAGCAGCTGGGGGGGTCTGAGGGACACTGAAGCTTTCTTT.

This clonotype was recorded a few times. The chain couples TRBV12-3 or TRBV12-4 to TRBJ2-1, with 7 bases fitting TRBD1. V lost 4 bases to trimming and J lost 2 bases; unmatched junction nucleotides: 11. The CDR3 extends over 17 amino acids. The CDR3 DNA is TGTGCCAGCAGTTCAACTCAGGGGGAGAGGACCTACAATGAGCAGTTCTTC. It is translated as CASSSTQGERTYNEQFF.

This clonotype was counted only a few times. The V call is TRBV20-1, the J call TRBJ2-3; 16 nucleotides align to TRBD2. CDR3 length: 15 amino acids. Per germline, CDR1 DFQATT and CDR2 SNEGSKA (reference sequence). V was pared by 5 bases and J by 8 bases, with 7 bases of the junction left unmatched. Here the CDR3 reads CSAAGTSGGARTQYF. The CDR3 DNA reads TGCAGTGCTGCCGGGACTAGCGGGGGGGCTCGTACGCAGTATTTT.

This sequence joins TRBV5-1 and TRBJ2-3, with a tentative D call TRBD2 (6 bases). The CDR3 consists of 14 residues. The V end was cut by 7 bases, the J end by 4 bases, with 16 bases between. Germline loops: CDR1 SGHRS, CDR2 YFSETQ. CDR3 region: CASSSLGEADTQYF. In nucleotides, the CDR3 is TGCGCCAGCTCCTCACTGGGGGAGGCAGATACGCAGTATTTT.

The rearrangement uses TRBV7-9 and TRBJ2-2; TRBD2 agrees at 10 bases. Trimming cost V 5 bases and J 0 bases; bases outside gene matches: 6. The germline V gene encodes CDR1 SEHNR and CDR2 FQNEAQ (reference sequence). This CDR3 region has 17 residues. For the CDR3, the DNA is TGTGCCAGCAGCCACCCGACTAGCGGGCCGAACACCGGGGAGCTGTTTTTT. Protein product: CASSHPTSGPNTGELFF.

This clonotype was observed a few times. The chain combines TRBV5-1 with TRBJ1-4, with D maybe TRBD1 (5 bases). This CDR3 contains 14 residues. V was pared by 4 bases and J by 5 bases, with 12 bases between. Germline CDR1 is SGHRS and CDR2 is YFSETQ. The CDR3 region is CASSPSTENEKLFF. CDR3 DNA: TGCGCCAGCAGCCCATCGACAGAGAATGAAAAACTGTTTTTT.

The chain joins TRBV5-1 to TRBJ2-7; 10 nucleotides agree with TRBD2. V trimming: 7 bases; J trimming: 3 bases; junction bases outside the gene matches: 7. CDR3 size: 14 residues. Germline V CDR1 and CDR2: SGHRS, YFSETQ. The DNA of the CDR3 is TGCGCCAGCGGTCTAGCGGGAGAACTCTACGAGCAGTACTTC. It codes for CASGLAGELYEQYF. Supplemented by reference TRBV5-1 and TRBJ2-7, the full variable domain reads KAGVTQTPRYLIKTRGQQVTLSCSPISGHRSVSWYQQTPGQGLQFLFEYFSETQRNKGNFPGRFSGRQFSNSRSEMNVSTLELGDSALYLCASGLAGELYEQYFGPGTRLTVT.

V and J are TRBV20-1 and TRBJ2-1, with a weak D call TRBD2 (5 bases). Germline-derived CDR1 and CDR2 are DFQATT and SNEGSKA (reference sequence). This CDR3 spans 14 amino acids. The germline V and J ends were trimmed by 5 bases and 4 bases, with 15 bases remaining between them. The CDR3 DNA follows: TGCAGTGCTGGTCGGAACCGGGGATACAATGAGCAGTTCTTC. It is translated as CSAGRNRGYNEQFF.

This clonotype has just a few counts. J is TRBJ2-2 and V is TRBV25-1, with a weak D call TRBD2 (5 bases). Germline CDR1 is MGHDK and CDR2 is SYGVNS. This CDR3 is 16 amino acids long. V was shortened by 3 bases and J by 4 bases, with 15 bases between the two germline ends. CDR3 protein: CASSEWVGGSTGELFF. CDR3 bases: TGTGCCAGCAGTGAGTGGGTGGGCGGGTCCACCGGGGAGCTGTTTTTT.

This clonotype was detected a few times. The chain combines TRBV3-1 with TRBJ1-1; D is undetermined. Germline values: CDR1 LGHDT, CDR2 YNNKEL (reference sequence). The CDR3 extends over 13 amino acids. Trimming removed 4 bases at V and 1 base at J, with 7 bases between. CDR3 sequence reads: CASSPSGNTEAFF. The CDR3 region has the DNA TGTGCCAGCAGCCCCTCCGGGAACACTGAAGCTTTCTTT.

This clonotype has at least ten counts. V usage is TRBV12-3 or TRBV12-4 and J usage is TRBJ2-3; 10 nucleotides agree with TRBD2. The ends lost 2 bases at V and 4 bases at J; junction bases unmatched: 3. The CDR3 consists of 15 residues. The CDR3 DNA reads as TGTGCCAGCAGTTTACCTAGCGGGGGCCCAGATACGCAGTATTTT. Its protein product is CASSLPSGGPDTQYF.

The chain's CDR3 is CASSQVGTGGEKLFF. The CDR3 DNA follows: TGCGCCAGCAGCCAAGTAGGGACAGGGGGCGAAAAACTGTTTTTT. This chain uses TRBV4-1 with TRBJ1-4; 12 bases map to TRBD1. CDR3 length: 15 residues. Trimming removed 1 base from V and 8 bases from J; junction bases left unmatched: 2. Germline assignment: CDR1 MGHRA and CDR2 YSYEKL.

V usage is TRBV6-5 and J usage is TRBJ1-4; D unclear. The germline V gene encodes CDR1 MNHEY and CDR2 SVGAGI. The CDR3 totals 12 residues. In nucleotides, the CDR3 is TGTGGCTGGGGATACACTAATGAAAAACTGTTTTTT. Protein product: CGWGYTNEKLFF.

CDR3 nucleotides: TGCAGTGCTACACGGGGGGGGACTAGCACAGATACGCAGTATTTT. Its protein is CSATRGGTSTDTQYF. The chain couples TRBV20-1 to TRBJ2-3; 8 positions agree with TRBD2. Per the germline V gene, CDR1 is DFQATT and CDR2 is SNEGSKA (reference sequence). The V gene end was trimmed by 4 bases and the J gene end by 0 bases; junction bases not matched to a gene: 6. The CDR3 is 15 amino acids.

The chain combines TRBV20-1 with TRBJ2-2, with 8 bases matching TRBD1. CDR1 and CDR2 (germline): DFQATT, SNEGSKA (reference sequence). CDR3 length: 18 amino acids. Losses at the gene ends were 1 base for V and 0 bases for J; bases not matched to a gene: 10. CDR3 loop: CSARVPQGALPNTGELFF. CDR3 nucleotides: TGCAGTGCTAGAGTTCCCCAGGGGGCGCTACCGAACACCGGGGAGCTGTTTTTT.

This sequence joins TRBV19 and TRBJ1-4; D gene unclear. Per germline, CDR1 LNHDA and CDR2 SQIVND (reference sequence). The CDR3 runs 12 residues. Trimming removed 6 bases from V and 8 bases from J, with 10 bases in between. The CDR3 protein is CASRRTREKLFF. The CDR3 bases are TGTGCCAGTAGAAGGACTCGGGAAAAACTGTTTTTT.

This clonotype has just a few counts. This chain links TRBV3-1 with TRBJ2-5; D perhaps matches TRBD2 (6 bases). This CDR3 contains 16 residues. V shed 0 bases and J shed 0 bases, with 11 bases lying between them. Looked up from germline, CDR1 is LGHDT and CDR2 is YNNKEL (reference sequence). CDR3: CASSQDGREYQETQYF. CDR3 coding DNA: TGTGCCAGCAGCCAAGATGGACGGGAGTACCAAGAGACCCAGTACTTC.

The J gene is TRBJ1-4, the V gene TRBV6-6; D may be TRBD1 (5 bases). The CDR3 is made up of 16 amino acids. V lost 6 bases and J 5 bases, leaving 19 bases between the germline ends. Germline-derived CDR1 and CDR2 are MNHNY and SVGAGI (reference sequence). The chain's CDR3 is CASRITGGPLNEKLFF. For the CDR3, the DNA is TGTGCCAGCAGAATTACCGGGGGACCTCTAAATGAAAAACTGTTTTTT.